The TCR beta chain under discussion was sequenced for a study of metastatic and nonmetastatic thyroid tumors. Study-level information: Samples came from malignant and benign thyroid patients, and repertoires were compared across blood and tumor or nodule tissue.

Authors' data handling: Clinicopathological groups differed in CDR3, with these differences serving to build a distant-metastasis classifier for papillary thyroid cancer. TCRdb reanalyzed the PCR reads with MiXCR. TCRdb's processing, not the study's, gives the V and J calls here. The sample lists 43,000 or so clones; approximately 15% were seen once. The sample holds a few counts of this clone. The target antigen is unknown. The study, taken as a whole, reports: Patients with malignant thyroid tumors reportedly had significantly higher TCR beta diversity than those with benign nodules, in blood and tumor.

Among the patients, none had received any treatment before thyroid surgery. The source is a female donor with papillary thyroid cancer or a benign thyroid nodule (not recorded which). Some clones in this sample may be carry-over from other donors' samples. Sequenced: blood.

The CDR3 nucleotides read TGTGCCAGCAGTGAAGCGCGGAGCCAAGAGACCCAGTACTTC. Its protein product is CASSEARSQETQYF. The chain recombines TRBV2 with TRBJ2-5; D not resolved. This CDR3 comprises 14 residues. V lost 0 bases and J lost 1, with 6 bases in between. Germline CDR1 reads SNHLY; CDR2 reads FYNNEI. Filled out from reference TRBV2 and TRBJ2-5, the complete variable domain reads EPEVTQTPSHQVTQMGQEVILRCVPISNHLYFYWYRQILGQKVEFLVSFYNNEISEKSEIFDDQFSVERPDGSNFTLKIRSTKLEDSAMYFCASSEARSQETQYFGPGTRLLVL.